A selection of T cell receptor beta chains follows, all from one sample in a study of blood T cell repertoires in COVID-19. Measured with immunoSEQ multiplex PCR; TCRdb has only the in-frame clones, and not every one. The table records some 250,000 clones, over 65% of them present only once. The sample taken for sequencing was peripheral blood. The receptor source for this set is a woman of 80 years or more with acute or convalescent COVID-19. Each CDR3 is given with its conserved first and last residue. Fields, in order: D gene, V gene, clone size, J gene, CDR3 DNA, CDR3 protein. D genes are given only for firm matches. A row's size may be missing; if present it is once, few, many or a size class.

.	TRBV7-2	.	TRBJ2-5	TGTGCCAGCAGCTTAGTGCCAGGGTCGGAAGAGACCCAGTACTTC	CASSLVPGSEETQYF
TRBD2	TRBV7-6	.	TRBJ2-1	TGTGCCAGCAGCGCCCAGGGACTAGCGGGAGTTAATGAGCAGTTCTTC	CASSAQGLAGVNEQFF
.	TRBV19	.	TRBJ2-1	TGTGCCAGTAGTATTAGAGTACGAAACAATGAGCAGTTCTTC	CASSIRVRNNEQFF
.	TRBV5-6	once	TRBJ1-1	TGTGCCAGCACCAAGGGGGGGTGGGAGAACACTGAAGCTTTCTTT	CASTKGGWENTEAFF
.	TRBV19	.	TRBJ1-1	TGTGCCAGTAGTTTGGGGGGGCCTATGAACACTGAAGCTTTCTTT	CASSLGGPMNTEAFF
TRBD2	TRBV7-3	.	TRBJ2-5	TGTGCCAGCAGCTTACAGGCGGGGGGCTCTGAGACCCAGTACTTC	CASSLQAGGSETQYF
.	TRBV2	.	TRBJ1-6	TGTGCCAGCAACCAGGGACAATACTCTTCACCCCTCCACTTT	CASNQGQYSSPLHF
.	TRBV5-1	.	TRBJ1-6	TGCGCCAGCAGCTTGGATGCAGGGGCCAATTCACCCCTCCACTTT	CASSLDAGANSPLHF
TRBD2	TRBV9	.	TRBJ2-3	TGTGCCAGCAGCGTAGAATTGGGGACTAGCGGCACAGATACGCAGTATTTT	CASSVELGTSGTDTQYF
.	TRBV7-8	.	TRBJ1-2	TGTGCCAGCAGCTTAGGGAGGGATTGGTATGGCTACACCTTC	CASSLGRDWYGYTF
.	TRBV3-1/TRBV3-2	.	TRBJ2-7	TGTGCCAGCAGCAAAGCAGGGTACGAGCAGTACTTC	CASSKAGYEQYF
TRBD2	TRBV3-1/TRBV3-2	.	TRBJ2-7	TGTGCCAGCAGCCAAAGGACCTCTAGCGGGGGAGGCGAGCAGTACTTC	CASSQRTSSGGGEQYF
.	TRBV19	once	TRBJ2-1	TGTGCCAGTAGTAAGGGGGCAGGGGTCGGGAGCTACAATGAGCAGTTCTTC	CASSKGAGVGSYNEQFF
.	TRBV9	.	TRBJ2-5	TGTGCCAGCAGCGTAGAAGGTGGGGCACAAGAGACCCAGTACTTC	CASSVEGGAQETQYF
TRBD1	TRBV3-1/TRBV3-2	.	TRBJ1-4	TGTGCCAGCAGCCAAGACAAAGGGACAGCAACTAATGAAAAACTGTTTTTT	CASSQDKGTATNEKLFF
TRBD2	TRBV11-2	.	TRBJ2-3	TGTGCCAGCAGCCCAAGACTCGGGGGGGATACGCAGTATTTT	CASSPRLGGDTQYF
.	TRBV18	.	TRBJ2-2	TGTGCCAGCTCACCATCGGGGAGCTGCACCGTCTCCGGGGAGCTGTTTTTT	CASSPSGSCTVSGELFF
.	TRBV19	.	TRBJ1-5	TGTGCCAGTAGTATTAGTGGCAATCAGCCCCAGCATTTT	CASSISGNQPQHF
.	TRBV21-1	few	TRBJ2-7	TGTGCCAGCAGCAAAGCGGGACTAGCGGGAGGGCCTGACGAGCAGTACTTC	CASSKAGLAGGPDEQYF
.	TRBV5-1	.	TRBJ2-5	TGCGCCAGCAGCTTGTACTATGAGACCCAGTACTTC	CASSLYYETQYF
TRBD1	TRBV6-5	few	TRBJ2-5	TGTGCCAGCAGTTACTCGAGAACAGGGGGAGAGACCCAGTACTTC	CASSYSRTGGETQYF
TRBD1	TRBV5-4	.	TRBJ1-6	TGTGCCAGCAACTCGGGACAGGGGAATTCACCCCTCCACTTT	CASNSGQGNSPLHF
.	TRBV6-5	.	TRBJ1-1	TGTGCCAGCTCGAAAGGGGGAAAGAACACTGAAGCTTTCTTT	CASSKGGKNTEAFF
.	TRBV11-2	.	TRBJ1-4	TGTGCCAGCAGCTTAGCTGGGGCCAAAAATGAAAAACTGTTTTTT	CASSLAGAKNEKLFF
TRBD1	TRBV7-2	.	TRBJ2-7	TGTGCCAGCAGCTTAGGGGGGGCCCAGGGGGCAAGCGAGCAGTACTTC	CASSLGGAQGASEQYF
TRBD1	TRBV5-4	.	TRBJ1-2	TGTGCCAGCAGCTTGGACAGGGGCAATGGCTACACCTTC	CASSLDRGNGYTF
TRBD2	TRBV30	.	TRBJ2-3	TGTGCCTGGGGGAGGGATACTAGCACAGATACGCAGTATTTT	CAWGRDTSTDTQYF
TRBD1	TRBV2	.	TRBJ2-2	TGTGCCAGCAGTGGGACAGGGGTAGGGGAGCTGTTTTTT	CASSGTGVGELFF
.	TRBV2	.	TRBJ2-7	TGTGCCAGCACCGGTTACTACGAGCAGTACTTC	CASTGYYEQYF
TRBD1	TRBV28	.	TRBJ2-7	TGTGCCAGCAGGCGACAGGGTTTAGTCTACGAGCAGTACTTC	CASRRQGLVYEQYF
.	TRBV19	.	TRBJ1-2	TGTGCCAGTAGGTCTCCAAACGGCTATGGCTACACCTTC	CASRSPNGYGYTF
.	TRBV5-1	.	TRBJ2-1	TGCGCCAGCAGCGCACGGACAGATTACAATGAGCAGTTCTTC	CASSARTDYNEQFF
TRBD2	TRBV6-5	.	TRBJ2-5	TGTGCCAGCAGAGGACCGGGACTAGATGTAAACTTC	CASRGPGLDVNF
.	TRBV12-2	.	TRBJ2-7	TGTGCAAGTCGCTTAGAAGGCAGGGATACCTACGAGCAGTACTTC	CASRLEGRDTYEQYF
TRBD2	TRBV4-1	.	TRBJ2-1	TGCGCCAGCAGCCAAGAAGGAAATAGCGGGGGTTACAATGAGCAGTTCTTC	CASSQEGNSGGYNEQFF
TRBD2	TRBV29-1	few	TRBJ2-3	TGCAGCGCATCCTACCGACTAGCGGGACTCACAGATACGCAGTATTTT	CSASYRLAGLTDTQYF
TRBD2	TRBV5-4	once	TRBJ2-5	TGTGCCAGCAGTCACCCCTTGAGCGGGGCGAAGACCCAGTACTTC	CASSHPLSGAKTQYF
TRBD2	TRBV5-4	.	TRBJ2-1	TGTGCCAGCACCTCAGGGACTAGCGGGGTGTATACCTACAATGAGCAGTTCTTC	CASTSGTSGVYTYNEQFF
.	TRBV20-1	.	TRBJ2-5	TGCAGTGCTAGCATAGAAGAGACCCAGTACTTC	CSASIEETQYF
.	TRBV5-1	.	TRBJ2-5	TGCGCCAGCAGACCCCTGGGAGGCGGAGAGACCCAGTACTTC	CASRPLGGGETQYF
TRBD2	TRBV19	.	TRBJ2-7	TGTGCCAGTAGCACTCAAGCGGGAGGAGGCCACGAGCAGTACTTC	CASSTQAGGGHEQYF
.	TRBV2	.	TRBJ1-2	TGTGCCAGCAGTTCCAACGGGGACTATGGCTACACCTTC	CASSSNGDYGYTF
TRBD2	TRBV12-5	.	TRBJ2-2	TGTGCTAGTGGTTGGGCCGGCGGGAGGCCCCTCACCGGGGAGCTGTTTTTT	CASGWAGGRPLTGELFF
.	TRBV6-5	.	TRBJ2-4	TGTGCCAGCAGTTCCGGGGGTTTGGCCAAAAACATTCAGTACTTC	CASSSGGLAKNIQYF
.	TRBV11-3	.	TRBJ2-1	TGTGCCAGCAGCCGGGACTCGCCAGGGAATGAGCAGTTCTTC	CASSRDSPGNEQFF
.	TRBV2	.	TRBJ2-7	TGTGCCAGCAGGGCCGGGAGTGCCTACGAGCAGTACTTC	CASRAGSAYEQYF
.	TRBV5-1	.	TRBJ1-2	TGCGCCAGCAGCTTGGCAGGAGGGTATGGCTACACCTTC	CASSLAGGYGYTF
TRBD1	TRBV7-8	.	TRBJ2-7	TGTGCCAGCAGCTTAGGGTGGGGGCAGGGGGCTGGCTACGAGCAGTACTTC	CASSLGWGQGAGYEQYF
.	TRBV5-1	.	TRBJ1-1	TGCGCCAGCAGCTCGTCAGGGCTTTCCTCCATGAACACTGAAGCTTTCTTT	CASSSSGLSSMNTEAFF
.	TRBV11-2	.	TRBJ1-2	TGTGCCAGCAGCTTGGTAGTTCTCAACTATGGCTACACCTTC	CASSLVVLNYGYTF
TRBD2	TRBV30	.	TRBJ2-2	TGTGCCGGCGGGCGGGGGGCTGGTACCGGGGAGCTGTTTTTT	CAGGRGAGTGELFF
TRBD1	TRBV7-2	few	TRBJ2-7	TGTGCCAGCAGCTCGCGACAGGGTAGCTACGAGCAGTACTTC	CASSSRQGSYEQYF
.	TRBV6-2/TRBV6-3	.	TRBJ1-6	TGTGCCAGCAGTTACTATAGTGCTTACTCACCCCTCCACTTT	CASSYYSAYSPLHF
.	TRBV30	.	TRBJ1-5	TGTGCCTGGAGTCAGGCGGGGGTTGGAGGCAATCAGCCCCAGCATTTT	CAWSQAGVGGNQPQHF
TRBD1	TRBV28	few	TRBJ1-2	TGTGCCAGCACCCTGGGGACAGGGCCCCACTATGGCTACACCTTC	CASTLGTGPHYGYTF
TRBD2	TRBV10-2	.	TRBJ2-1	TGCGCCAGCAGTCAAACTAGCGGGAACAACAATGAGCAGTTCTTC	CASSQTSGNNNEQFF
.	TRBV5-6	.	TRBJ2-1	TGTGCCAGCAGCTTGCGTATTTTCTATGAGCAGTTCTTC	CASSLRIFYEQFF
.	TRBV19	.	TRBJ1-2	TGTGCCAGTAGTGGGCCAGCTACTAACTATGGCTACACCTTC	CASSGPATNYGYTF
TRBD1	TRBV20-1	.	TRBJ1-1	TGCAGTGCTAGTCCCCCCCAAAGACAGGGGATGACTGAAGCTTTCTTT	CSASPPQRQGMTEAFF
TRBD1	TRBV5-1	.	TRBJ1-5	TGCGCCAGCAGCAACCAGAGGAGGACAGGGGTCGTTCAGCCCCAGCATTTT	CASSNQRRTGVVQPQHF